This entry is about one T cell receptor (beta chain). Each cDNA molecule carried a unique molecular identifier. TCRdb ran MiXCR on the 5' RACE reads and lists one entry per CDR3 protein. The sample holds around 30,000 distinct CDR3 sequences, 5.5% to 7.5% seen once. This sample is part of a study of early T cells in non-severe SARS-CoV-2 infection. With 4 bases clipped from V and 3 bases from J, the junction kept 5 bases outside the gene matches. Germline V gives CDR1 SGHNT, CDR2 YYREEE (reference sequence). The CDR3 runs to 14 residues. This clonotype was obtained from an adult who was a healthcare worker with PCR-confirmed SARS-CoV-2 infection or an uninfected control (not recorded which). The chain recombines TRBV5-4 with TRBJ2-3; TRBD1 aligns across 7 bases. Sequencing was done on a sample of whole blood. The CDR3 region is CASSDVDRTDTQYF. CDR3 sequence (DNA): TGTGCCAGCAGCGATGTGGACAGGACAGATACGCAGTATTTT.